This TCR beta chain derives from a study of OX40 agonist ivuxolimab in advanced cancers. Peripheral blood came from all dose cohorts at three timepoints. The CDR3 length is 16 residues. Germline V gives CDR1 SGHDT, CDR2 YYEEEE. Losses at the gene ends were 7 bases for V and 10 bases for J; bases not matched to a gene: 21. Sequenced by immunoSEQ multiplex PCR; TCRdb stores in-frame clones only, minus some. In the table there are roughly 49,000 clones, less than 90% of which are singletons. This receptor was obtained from an adult with an advanced solid tumor such as melanoma, head and neck, liver or kidney cancer. V gene TRBV5-6 combines with J gene TRBJ2-5, with 8 positions matching TRBD1. Source: CD4+ or CD8+ T cells sorted from blood, taken in a trial of the OX40 agonist ivuxolimab. The CDR3 sequence is CASWGTGHSLKGDQYF. DNA of the CDR3: TGTGCCAGCTGGGGGACAGGCCACTCTTTAAAGGGGGACCAGTACTTC.